The following is a T cell receptor beta chain sequence with its context. Its antigen is not identified. This entry belongs to a study of Ad26.COV2.S vaccination and SARS-CoV-2 variants. In the study overall: In the study, Ad26.COV2.S was injected intramuscularly once, or twice 56 days apart.

The treatment is: over 15 received Ad26.COV2.S at low or high dose, single or two shots; roughly five received placebo; per-sample allocation not given. Each sample was drawn 63 days after the first injection (of vaccine or placebo). Whoever gave the sample was an adult aged 18-55 years in Boston. Germline V gene lookup returns CDR1 MDHEN and CDR2 SYDVKM. The V end was cut by 1 base, the J end by 3 bases, with 10 bases between. The CDR3 sequence is 14 residues long. The table came from immunoSEQ multiplex PCR; TCRdb's copy has only in-frame clones and leaves some out. The table has under 600,000 clones, around 89% seen once; the top ten hold roughly 1.7%. Study-level results: Among vaccine recipients, spike-specific TCR breadth exceeded that of placebo recipients. Analytic work on TCR breadth and depth might have understated the full extent of total T cell responses.

This receptor was obtained from a person between 18 and 65 years old who received the Ad26.COV2.S COVID-19 vaccine or a placebo. This chain uses TRBV28 with TRBJ2-7; D is possibly TRBD1 or TRBD2 (5 bases each). The source material was peripheral blood, sampled in a trial of Ad26.COV2.S vaccine versus placebo. The CDR3 loop is CASSLSRDLYEQYF. The CDR3 region has the DNA TGTGCCAGCAGTTTATCGAGGGACCTCTACGAGCAGTACTTC.